This T cell receptor beta chain came from a study of blood T cell repertoires in COVID-19. About the research overall: The United States, Italy and Spain supplied acute and convalescent COVID-19 samples. T cells, B-cell-depleted T cells, or PBMCs provided the cDNA or gDNA that served as material.

CDR3 length: 14 amino acids. Germline V gene lookup returns CDR1 LNHDA and CDR2 SQIVND (reference sequence). V was cut by 7 bases and J by 0 bases, with 12 bases left in between. A single count supports this clone. The Seattle site enrolled patients during active infection and followed them longitudinally. Original methodology: How many nucleated cells were present was estimated from reference gene primer amplification. Libraries were prepared by immunoSEQ multiplex PCR; TCRdb keeps only in-frame clonotypes and omits some of them. The DNA gave D and trimming, while V, J and clone size come from that table. The table lists approximately 290,000 clones, approximately 83% of them singletons.

This receptor was obtained from a person aged 65 to 79 with COVID-19, enrolled during active disease. The sample taken for sequencing was peripheral blood. The chain is built from TRBV19 and TRBJ1-1; D gene ambiguous. The CDR3 here is CASTLDGVNTEAFF. Written as DNA, the CDR3 is TGTGCCAGTACCCTTGACGGGGTGAACACTGAAGCTTTCTTT.